The 13 T cell receptor beta chains reported below all come from one sample, sequenced in a study of blood T cell repertoires in COVID-19. Data came from immunoSEQ multiplex PCR; TCRdb stores just in-frame clones and leaves some out. Counted here are around 70,000 clones, roughly 90% occurring once; the ten biggest clones make up around 8.1%. Input material: peripheral blood. The origin of the receptors is a man in his thirties or forties with acute or convalescent COVID-19.

The chain carries TRBV7-2 and TRBJ2-1, with a possible D match to TRBD2 (6 bases). The CDR3 covers 16 residues. V lost 5 bases and J lost 5, with 19 bases in between. Germline V lookup: CDR1 SGHTA, CDR2 FQGNSA. CDR3 nucleotide sequence: TGTGCCAGCAGCGTCTCACCTAGCGTAGGTGACAATGAGCAGTTCTTC. Protein product: CASSVSPSVGDNEQFF.

The genes are TRBV30 and TRBJ1-6; possibly TRBD1 for D (5 bases). Germline V CDR1 and CDR2: GTSNPN, SVGIG (reference sequence). The CDR3 consists of 16 residues. V lost 7 bases to trimming and J lost 4 bases, with 20 bases between them. The CDR3 DNA reads as TGTGCCTCGAACGGTCGACAGCCTGATTATAATTCACCCCTCCACTTT. Translating it yields CASNGRQPDYNSPLHF.

The chain carries TRBV28 and TRBJ1-1; D uncertain. The CDR3 is 11 amino acids. Between the trimmed V and J ends, which lost 5 bases and 7 bases, there was a span of 8 bases. Germline V lookup: CDR1 MDHEN, CDR2 SYDVKM. The DNA of the CDR3 is TGTGCCAGCAGTCTTTACAGTGAAGCTTTCTTT. Translated, it gives CASSLYSEAFF. The full variable domain, in which reference TRBV28 and TRBJ1-1 provide the parts outside the CDR3, is DVKVTQSSRYLVKRTGEKVFLECVQDMDHENMFWYRQDPGLGLRLIYFSYDVKMKEKGDIPEGYSVSREKKERFSLILESASTNQTSMYLCASSLYSEAFFGQGTRLTVV.

This chain uses TRBV6-6 with TRBJ1-1; 7 bases fit TRBD1. The germline CDR1 and CDR2 sequences are MNHNY and SVGAGI (reference sequence). V shed 5 bases, J shed 1 base, and the junction held 1 base outside the gene matches. There are 13 residues in the CDR3. The CDR3 is CASSDRENTEAFF. DNA of the CDR3: TGTGCCAGCAGTGACAGGGAGAACACTGAAGCTTTCTTT.

V is TRBV2 and J is TRBJ2-7, with D perhaps matching TRBD1 (5 bases). V dropped 5 bases and J dropped 4 bases, with 15 bases sitting between them. Germline loops: CDR1 SNHLY, CDR2 FYNNEI. The CDR3 has 14 residues. The CDR3 sequence: CASSTDGSGYEQYF. The CDR3 nucleotides are TGTGCCAGCAGTACGGACGGTTCAGGGTACGAGCAGTACTTC. The complete variable domain, with remaining parts taken from reference TRBV2 and TRBJ2-7, reads EPEVTQTPSHQVTQMGQEVILRCVPISNHLYFYWYRQILGQKVEFLVSFYNNEISEKSEIFDDQFSVERPDGSNFTLKIRSTKLEDSAMYFCASSTDGSGYEQYFGPGTRLTVT.

This chain joins TRBV7-9 and TRBJ1-6; a weak D match, TRBD1 (6 bases). The ends were cut back, 6 bases at V and 6 bases at J, with 15 bases in the middle. Germline CDR1 and CDR2: SEHNR and FQNEAQ (reference sequence). The CDR3 runs 15 residues. This CDR3 is CASRKQGTRNSPLHF. The DNA for the CDR3 is TGTGCCAGCAGAAAACAGGGTACCCGTAATTCACCCCTCCACTTT.

This chain links TRBV7-9 with TRBJ1-3; TRBD1 matches 10 bases. The J segment lost 0 bases and the V segment lost 5 bases, leaving 13 bases of the junction unmatched. The CDR3 covers 19 residues. CDR1 and CDR2 (germline): SEHNR, FQNEAQ (reference sequence). The CDR3 here is CASSLYGGTGATSGNTIYF. The CDR3 bases are TGTGCCAGCAGCCTATATGGGGGGACAGGGGCGACCTCTGGAAACACCATATATTTT.

The chain is built from TRBV3-1 (or the pseudogene TRBV3-2) and TRBJ2-1; 7 bases agree with TRBD2. Germline CDR1 is LGHDT and CDR2 is YNNKEL (reference sequence). Germline trimming cut 3 bases from V and 0 bases from J; bases unmatched to any gene: 5. The CDR3 contains 16 residues. The CDR3: CASSHCGGSSYNEQFF. CDR3 bases: TGTGCCAGCAGCCACTGCGGCGGGAGCTCCTACAATGAGCAGTTCTTC.

This chain joins TRBV27 and TRBJ2-2; 9 positions agree with TRBD1. V was pared by 4 bases and J by 5 bases, with 5 bases of the junction left unmatched. CDR1 is MNHEY, CDR2 SMNVEV, per germline (reference sequence). CDR3 size: 15 residues. The CDR3 protein is CASSSQGAQTGELFF. In DNA, the CDR3 is TGTGCCAGCAGTTCACAGGGGGCTCAAACCGGGGAGCTGTTTTTT.

The rearrangement joins TRBV27 to TRBJ2-1; TRBD2 agrees at 11 bases. CDR3 length: 15 amino acids. J gave up 8 bases and V 6 bases, and 9 bases lay outside the gene matches. Germline lookup yields CDR1 MNHEY and CDR2 SMNVEV (reference sequence). The CDR3: CASRPTSGSTYEQFF. Written as DNA, the CDR3 is TGTGCCAGCAGGCCAACTAGCGGGAGTACCTATGAGCAGTTCTTC.

J is TRBJ2-4 and V is TRBV11-2, with TRBD2 as a possible D gene (6 bases). Per the germline V gene, CDR1 is SGHAT and CDR2 is FQNNGV. Trimming took 5 bases from V and 6 from J, leaving 20 bases between them. The CDR3 has 16 amino acids. Here the CDR3 DNA reads TGTGCCAGCAGCCCAGCTGGAGGGACGCGGGCAAACATTCAGTACTTC. This encodes CASSPAGGTRANIQYF. Full variable domain (remainder filled in from reference TRBV11-2 and TRBJ2-4): EAGVAQSPRYKIIEKRQSVAFWCNPISGHATLYWYQQILGQGPKLLIQFQNNGVVDDSQLPKDRFSAERLKGVDSTLKIQPAKLEDSAVYLCASSPAGGTRANIQYFGAGTRLSVL.

The chain employs TRBV2 and TRBJ1-6; 7 positions agree with TRBD1. Germline lookup yields CDR1 SNHLY and CDR2 FYNNEI. CDR3 length: 18 amino acids. Losses at the gene ends were 5 bases for V and 0 bases for J; bases not matched to a gene: 10. The CDR3 spells CASSLRTGRSSYNSPLHF. In DNA form, the CDR3 reads TGTGCCAGCAGTCTCCGGACAGGTCGTAGCTCCTATAATTCACCCCTCCACTTT.

This rearrangement joins TRBV9 to TRBJ2-2; a possible D gene is TRBD2 (6 bases). The germline CDR1 and CDR2 sequences are SGDLS and YYNGEE. V lost 3 bases and J 7 bases, leaving 16 bases between the germline ends. The CDR3 is made up of 15 amino acids. DNA of the CDR3: TGTGCCAGCAGCGCGTCCGGGGGAGCGGGCGGGGAGCTGTTTTTT. Protein product: CASSASGGAGGELFF. Based on the CDR3 plus reference TRBV9 and TRBJ2-2, the full variable domain is DSGVTQTPKHLITATGQRVTLRCSPRSGDLSVYWYQQSLDQGLQFLIQYYNGEERAKGNILERFSAQQFPDLHSELNLSSLELGDSALYFCASSASGGAGGELFFGEGSRLTVL.